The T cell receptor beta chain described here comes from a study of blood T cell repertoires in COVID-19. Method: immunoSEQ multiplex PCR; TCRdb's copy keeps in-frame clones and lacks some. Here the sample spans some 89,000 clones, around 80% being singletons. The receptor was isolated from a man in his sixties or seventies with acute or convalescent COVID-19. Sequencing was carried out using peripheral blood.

The CDR3 loop is CASSRTSGYEQYF. In nucleotides, the CDR3 is TGTGCCAGCAGTCGGACTAGCGGTTACGAGCAGTACTTC. The V call is TRBV5-4, the J call TRBJ2-7; 10 bases line up with TRBD2. Germline V lookup: CDR1 SGHNT, CDR2 YYREEE (reference sequence). The CDR3 is 13 residues long. The V segment lost 5 bases and the J segment 4 bases; nucleotides outside the gene matches: 3.